This entry lists 21 T cell receptor beta chains sequenced from one sample in a study of PD-1 blockade in classical Hodgkin lymphoma. Brentuximab vedotin exposure varied, and every patient relapsed after autologous stem cell transplantation. Repertoires were generated with immunoSEQ multiplex PCR, while TCRdb's copy carries only in-frame clones and drops some. The profile covers 90,000 to 120,000 clones, with 80% to 90% appearing a single time and about 20% taken by the ten largest. The material sequenced was peripheral blood mononuclear cells (PBMCs), taken before the second cycle of nivolumab. Receptors were obtained from a human donor with classical Hodgkin lymphoma.

This clone was counted once. This rearrangement joins TRBV7-9 to TRBJ1-4; 7 positions match TRBD1. Germline V gene sequence: CDR1 SEHNR, CDR2 FQNEAQ (reference sequence). Trimming at V came to 5 bases and at J to 5 bases, leaving 2 bases not matched to a gene. The CDR3 runs to 13 residues. Here the CDR3 DNA reads TGTGCCAGCAGCGGGACAGTAAATGAAAAACTGTTTTTT. It yields the protein CASSGTVNEKLFF.

This chain uses TRBV5-1 with TRBJ2-1; no firm D call. This CDR3 is built from 13 residues. The germline V gene encodes CDR1 SGHRS and CDR2 YFSETQ. V gave up 0 bases and J gave up 9 bases, with 10 bases separating them. The CDR3 protein is CASSLAQTGEQFF. The CDR3 nucleotides are TGCGCCAGCAGCTTGGCGCAGACTGGTGAGCAGTTCTTC.

This chain connects TRBV7-2 to TRBJ1-3; a weak D match, TRBD1 (5 bases). CDR3 length: 14 residues. Germline CDR1 reads SGHTA; CDR2 reads FQGNSA. Trimming left V 5 bases short and J 4 bases short, with 12 bases between. The CDR3 DNA reads TGTGCCAGCAGCATGGGGCAGGGAGGAAACACCATATATTTT. This translates into CASSMGQGGNTIYF. The full variable domain, completed using reference TRBV7-2 and TRBJ1-3, is GAGVSQSPSNKVTEKGKDVELRCDPISGHTALYWYRQSLGQGLEFLIYFQGNSAPDKSGLPSDRFSAERTGGSVSTLTIQRTQQEDSAVYLCASSMGQGGNTIYFGEGSWLTVV.

A note on this clone: A read error is likely, as this CDR3 ends without the conserved phenylalanine or tryptophan. No DNA is shown, since the ends of the CDR3 on it are uncertain; the CDR3 is the one TCRdb lists. The rearrangement joins TRBV28 to TRBJ1-2; whether TRBD1, the table's D call, matches the DNA was not checked. CDR1 and CDR2 from the germline V gene are MDHEN and SYDVKM. The CDR3 sequence runs 11 residues, both termini included. CDR3 region: CASSRTGGHTL.

The chain joins TRBV2 to TRBJ2-1; the D gene is possibly TRBD1 (6 bases). This CDR3 is 14 amino acids long. The ends were cut back, 5 bases at V and 5 bases at J, with 13 bases in the middle. The germline gives CDR1 SNHLY, CDR2 FYNNEI. The CDR3 loop is CASSIGTNNNEQFF. CDR3 nucleotides: TGTGCCAGCAGTATCGGGACAAATAACAATGAGCAGTTCTTC. Together with reference TRBV2 and TRBJ2-1, the CDR3 gives the full variable domain: EPEVTQTPSHQVTQMGQEVILRCVPISNHLYFYWYRQILGQKVEFLVSFYNNEISEKSEIFDDQFSVERPDGSNFTLKIRSTKLEDSAMYFCASSIGTNNNEQFFGPGTRLTVL.

The chain recombines TRBV19 with TRBJ2-5; perhaps TRBD2 as D (6 bases). V was clipped by 8 bases and J by 4 bases, with 23 bases between them. The CDR3 spans 16 residues. Germline V gene sequence: CDR1 LNHDA, CDR2 SQIVND (reference sequence). CDR3 region: CASGGVYSGGRETQYF. The CDR3 region has the DNA TGTGCCAGTGGAGGGGTTTATAGCGGTGGAAGAGAGACCCAGTACTTC.

This clone was counted only a few times. V is TRBV18 and J is TRBJ1-1; no clear D gene. V was clipped by 6 bases and J by 0 bases, with 8 bases between them. The CDR3 loop spans 13 amino acids. CDR1 is KGHSH, CDR2 LQKENI, per germline. The DNA for the CDR3 is TGTGCCAGCTCCGATACAGTGAACACTGAAGCTTTCTTT. Its protein is CASSDTVNTEAFF.

The chain carries TRBV2 and TRBJ2-3; TRBD2 is a possible D gene (6 bases). Germline CDR1 SNHLY, CDR2 FYNNEI. The CDR3 loop spans 20 amino acids. The ends were cut back, 2 bases at V and 1 base at J, with 25 bases in the middle. The CDR3 region is CASSENLRVRGGKGTDTQYF. Here the CDR3 DNA reads TGTGCCAGCAGTGAAAATCTCAGGGTTCGCGGCGGGAAGGGCACAGATACGCAGTATTTT.

This clone was detected once. This chain connects TRBV13 to TRBJ1-6; no clear D gene. CDR1 and CDR2 from the germline V gene are PRHDT and FYEKMQ (reference sequence). Trimming removed 0 bases at V and 9 bases at J, with 12 bases between. The CDR3 totals 15 residues. As DNA, the CDR3 is TGTGCCAGCAGCTTAGGAGGCAGGCGGTTTTCACCCCTCCACTTT. This sequence encodes CASSLGGRRFSPLHF.

V and J are TRBV27 and TRBJ2-1; no firm D call. The germline CDR1 and CDR2 sequences are MNHEY and SMNVEV (reference sequence). The CDR3 totals 16 residues. V was trimmed by 4 bases and J by 6 bases, leaving 19 bases between them. The CDR3 sequence: CASSSTALRAPNEQFF. The CDR3 coding sequence is TGTGCCAGCAGTTCCACCGCCCTACGGGCCCCCAATGAGCAGTTCTTC.

This clone was found once. V and J are TRBV6-5 and TRBJ1-1, with D maybe TRBD1 (6 bases). This CDR3 comprises 14 residues. Germline V gives CDR1 MNHEY, CDR2 SVGAGI. V lost 6 bases, J lost 0 bases, and 11 bases lay in between. The CDR3 spells CASRGDTMNTEAFF. In DNA, the CDR3 is TGTGCCAGCAGAGGGGACACTATGAACACTGAAGCTTTCTTT.

V and J are TRBV7-6 and TRBJ2-1, with 11 bases identical to TRBD1. J lost 3 bases, V lost 1 base, and 2 bases had no gene match. CDR1 is SGHVS, CDR2 FNYEAQ, per germline. The CDR3 runs 16 residues. CDR3 loop: CASSLGTGGFYNEQFF. The CDR3, as DNA: TGTGCCAGCAGCTTAGGGACAGGGGGCTTCTACAATGAGCAGTTCTTC. Variable domain in full (rest from reference TRBV7-6 and TRBJ2-1): GAGVSQSPRYKVTKRGQDVALRCDPISGHVSLYWYRQALGQGPEFLTYFNYEAQQDKSGLPNDRFSAERPEGSISTLTIQRTEQRDSAMYRCASSLGTGGFYNEQFFGPGTRLTVL.

V and J are TRBV13 and TRBJ1-1; 7 positions agree with TRBD1. The V segment lost 1 base and the J segment 4 bases; nucleotides outside the gene matches: 3. Germline V lookup: CDR1 PRHDT, CDR2 FYEKMQ (reference sequence). The CDR3 is 14 residues long. The CDR3 is CASSLVDRATEAFF. The CDR3 DNA is TGTGCCAGCAGCTTAGTTGACAGGGCCACTGAAGCTTTCTTT.

This chain connects TRBV6-6 to TRBJ1-2; no firm D call. Germline values: CDR1 MNHNY, CDR2 SVGAGI (reference sequence). The CDR3 extends over 14 amino acids. Trimming cost V 2 bases and J 4 bases, with 11 bases left between them. CDR3 amino acids: CASSYDRERYGYTF. The CDR3 bases are TGTGCCAGCAGTTACGACCGCGAACGCTATGGCTACACCTTC.

V usage is TRBV7-2 and J usage is TRBJ1-1; D is undetermined. The CDR3 has 13 amino acids. Trimming left V 4 bases short and J 5 bases short, with 11 bases between. The germline CDR1 and CDR2 sequences are SGHTA and FQGNSA. CDR3: CASSSNMYTEAFF. In nucleotides, the CDR3 is TGTGCCAGCAGCTCAAACATGTATACTGAAGCTTTCTTT.

The chain combines TRBV6-1 with TRBJ2-3; maybe TRBD1 (6 bases). Germline loops: CDR1 MNHNS, CDR2 SASEGT. This CDR3 spans 12 amino acids. CDR3 sequence: CALQGRTDTQYF. CDR3 nucleotides: TGTGCGTTACAGGGACGAACAGATACGCAGTATTTT.

In DNA, the CDR3 is TGTGCCAGCAGTGGGGACTTAGCGGGACCGGGGGGAGAGACCCAGTACTTC. This gives the protein CASSGDLAGPGGETQYF. The rearrangement joins TRBV2 to TRBJ2-5, with TRBD2 matching over 8 bases. CDR1 is SNHLY and CDR2 is FYNNEI in the germline V gene. The CDR3 loop spans 17 amino acids. The J segment lost 4 bases and the V segment lost 4 bases, leaving 14 bases of the junction unmatched.

The CDR3 coding sequence is TGTGCCAGCAGCGCACCCTCCAACACTAGGGAGACCCAGTACTTC. Encoded protein: CASSAPSNTRETQYF. V usage is TRBV9 and J usage is TRBJ2-5; D is perhaps TRBD2 (5 bases). V was trimmed by 3 bases and J by 5 bases, leaving 17 bases between them. The CDR3 has 15 amino acids. Looked up from germline, CDR1 is SGDLS and CDR2 is YYNGEE.

The chain is built from TRBV7-9 and TRBJ2-1, with TRBD2 matching 10 bases. CDR3 length: 17 amino acids. Germline trimming cut 3 bases from V and 7 bases from J; bases unmatched to any gene: 12. Germline CDR1 SEHNR, CDR2 FQNEAQ (reference sequence). The CDR3 region is CASSFPPTSGKWNEQFF. CDR3 DNA sequence: TGTGCCAGCAGCTTTCCGCCTACTAGCGGGAAATGGAATGAGCAGTTCTTC.

V is TRBV5-1 and J is TRBJ2-2; the D gene is possibly TRBD2 (5 bases). Trimming left V 4 bases short and J 8 bases short, with 21 bases between. There are 16 residues in the CDR3. The germline CDR1 and CDR2 sequences are SGHRS and YFSETQ. The CDR3 DNA is TGCGCCAGCAGCCCCCGAACCCCTAGCAGTAATGGGGAGCTGTTTTTT. This sequence encodes CASSPRTPSSNGELFF.

V is TRBV5-1 and J is TRBJ2-7; 8 bases line up with TRBD2. V was clipped by 4 bases and J by 6 bases; unmatched bases: 3. Germline loops: CDR1 SGHRS, CDR2 YFSETQ. The CDR3 length is 12 residues. CDR3: CASSPGRAEQYF. Here the CDR3 DNA reads TGCGCCAGCAGCCCCGGGAGGGCCGAGCAGTACTTC.